The rows below give T cell receptor beta chains drawn from one sample of a study of CXCR3-negative and CXCR3-positive naive CD8 T cells. Using the 5' RACE reads, TCRdb records one entry per CDR3 protein without DNA. The sample includes over 45,000 distinct CDR3 sequences. The specimen sequenced was naive CXCR3- CD8+ T cells from blood. The source of these receptors is a human donor in good health. Some clones in this sample may be carry-over from other donors' samples. Each CDR3 is given with its conserved first and last residue.

TRBJ1-6,TRBV4-1,CASSPLTGYNSPLHF
TRBJ2-1,TRBV7-9,CASSPAVSGGSYNEQFF
TRBJ2-1,TRBV6-2/TRBV6-3,CASSQLPFGTAVEQFF
TRBJ2-3,TRBV4-3,CASSQPTSGGTQYF
TRBJ1-5,TRBV28,CASTLGGQPQHF
TRBJ2-7,TRBV29-1,CSVQIPPPGPYEQYF
TRBJ2-1,TRBV6-6,CASSTGGQGAFNEQFF
TRBJ2-5,TRBV28,CASSSGEEETQYF
TRBJ2-7,TRBV29-1,CSVANLAGAYEQYF
TRBJ2-7,TRBV29-1,CSVGTAYEQYF
TRBJ2-3,TRBV15,CATSLRYTRGTDTQYF
TRBJ2-2,TRBV19,CASSKRQTGAGELFF
TRBJ1-4,TRBV7-8,CASSLVLGVGEKLFF
TRBJ2-7,TRBV29-1,CSVETFYEQYF
TRBJ2-5,TRBV7-9,CASSLASGQYQETQYF
TRBJ1-1,TRBV29-1,CTVRGRDTEAFF
TRBJ2-1,TRBV7-2,CASSRRDRGPNEQFF
TRBJ2-1,TRBV7-6,CASSSIAVGMNEQFF
TRBJ2-5,TRBV7-9,CASSLVASGGRETQYF
TRBJ2-5,TRBV27,CASTKAGSETQYF
TRBJ2-7,TRBV5-1,CASSLDRDRVYEQYF
TRBJ2-3,TRBV7-9,CASRGGGYTDTQYF
TRBJ1-6,TRBV21-1,CASSKERTDRSPLHF
TRBJ2-7,TRBV12-3/TRBV12-4,CASQGAETYEQYF
TRBJ2-3,TRBV9,CASSDPLGRGSTDTQYF
TRBJ1-2,TRBV12-3/TRBV12-4,CASSFPGAGGESGYTF
TRBJ1-1,TRBV27,CASSLTRYRTEAFF
TRBJ2-1,TRBV7-9,CASSQPGVNEQFF
TRBJ1-1,TRBV25-1,CASSAYSVGQVNTEAFF
TRBJ2-3,TRBV27,CASSLVWGEKSTDTQYF
TRBJ2-2,TRBV12-3/TRBV12-4,CASSFPSGGVTGELFF
TRBJ2-7,TRBV25-1,CASSDFLGGEQYF
TRBJ2-7,TRBV7-9,CASSLDGTAYEQYF
TRBJ2-7,TRBV29-1,CSVEGHKPYEQYF
TRBJ2-1,TRBV9,CASSHSAGTTPRNEQFF
TRBJ2-3,TRBV6-6,CASSRERADTQYF
TRBJ2-1,TRBV7-3,CASSLGAGNYNEQFF
TRBJ2-7,TRBV7-9,CASSRTGVVYF
TRBJ2-7,TRBV12-3/TRBV12-4,CASSFSRAVYEQYF
TRBJ1-1,TRBV7-9,CASSSGTVNTEAFF
TRBJ2-1,TRBV23-1,CASSRVAKSYNEQFF
TRBJ1-1,TRBV12-3/TRBV12-4,CASSFPDRGLKAFF
TRBJ2-7,TRBV12-3/TRBV12-4,CASSPPTGSPYEQYF
TRBJ2-3,TRBV15,CATSRDQAGTSYTQYF
TRBJ2-5,TRBV7-2,CASSWGRTPETQYF
TRBJ1-4,TRBV28,CASSLLDDLTEKLFF
TRBJ2-2,TRBV29-1,CSVARLNTGELFF
TRBJ2-2,TRBV9,CASSVASAANTGELFF
TRBJ2-7,TRBV12-3/TRBV12-4,CASSPGQVQGREQYF
TRBJ2-1,TRBV5-5,CASSADRNYNEQFF
TRBJ2-1,TRBV12-5,CASGLQGAREQFF
TRBJ2-1,TRBV7-9,CASSPWGGNEQFF
TRBJ1-1,TRBV7-9,CASSPPWVGTEAFF
TRBJ2-3,TRBV6-5,CASSYSPSGWPDTQYF
TRBJ2-1,TRBV19,CASSGTSGGIEQFF
TRBJ2-7,TRBV29-1,CSVENRGRPGEQYF
TRBJ2-3,TRBV18,CASSPRGHPVMDTQYF